This T cell receptor beta chain stems from a study of PD-L1 blockade in urothelial cancer. Overall study context: Blood was analyzed 3 weeks (second dose) and 6 weeks after treatment start.

The table came from immunoSEQ multiplex PCR; TCRdb's copy has only in-frame clones and leaves some out. Of about 84,000 clones in the sample, 82% were seen once. This clone was seen a single time. This clonotype was obtained from a man in his 70s with urothelial cancer. This material consisted of PBMCs, taken around atezolizumab (anti-PD-L1) treatment.

Written as DNA, the CDR3 is TGTGCCAGCAGCTCGCGGTTCACAGATACGCAGTATTTT. It encodes CASSSRFTDTQYF. V gene TRBV11-3 combines with J gene TRBJ2-3, with unresolved D. CDR1 and CDR2 (germline): SGHNT, YENEEA. This CDR3 is 13 amino acids long. Trimming removed 4 bases at V and 2 bases at J, with 7 bases between.